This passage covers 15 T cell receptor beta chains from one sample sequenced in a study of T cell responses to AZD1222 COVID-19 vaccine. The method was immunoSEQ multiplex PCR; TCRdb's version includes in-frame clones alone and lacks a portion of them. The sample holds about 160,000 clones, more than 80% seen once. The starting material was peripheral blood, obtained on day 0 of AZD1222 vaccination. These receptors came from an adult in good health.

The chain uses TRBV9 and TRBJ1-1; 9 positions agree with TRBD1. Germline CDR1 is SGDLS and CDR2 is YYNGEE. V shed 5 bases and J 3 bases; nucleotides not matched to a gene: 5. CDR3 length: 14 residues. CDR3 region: CASSGRQGDTEAFF. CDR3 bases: TGTGCCAGCAGTGGCCGACAGGGGGACACTGAAGCTTTCTTT.

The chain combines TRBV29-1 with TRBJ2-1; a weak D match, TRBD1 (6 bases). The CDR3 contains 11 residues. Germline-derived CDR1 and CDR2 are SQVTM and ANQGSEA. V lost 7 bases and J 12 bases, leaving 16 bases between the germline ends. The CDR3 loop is CSAGDRSLQFF. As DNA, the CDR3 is TGCAGCGCCGGTGACAGGAGCTTGCAGTTCTTC.

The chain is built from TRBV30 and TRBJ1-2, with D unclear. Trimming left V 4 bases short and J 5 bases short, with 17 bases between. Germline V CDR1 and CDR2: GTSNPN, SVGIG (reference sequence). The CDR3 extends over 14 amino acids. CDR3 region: CAWIGAQTRYGYTF. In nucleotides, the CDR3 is TGTGCCTGGATCGGTGCCCAGACAAGATATGGCTACACCTTC.

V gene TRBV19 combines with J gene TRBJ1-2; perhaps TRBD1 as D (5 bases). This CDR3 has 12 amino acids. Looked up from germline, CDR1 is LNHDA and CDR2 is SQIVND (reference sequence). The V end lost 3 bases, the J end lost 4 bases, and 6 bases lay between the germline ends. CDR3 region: CASSIDSYGYTF. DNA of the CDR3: TGTGCCAGTAGTATTGACAGCTATGGCTACACCTTC.

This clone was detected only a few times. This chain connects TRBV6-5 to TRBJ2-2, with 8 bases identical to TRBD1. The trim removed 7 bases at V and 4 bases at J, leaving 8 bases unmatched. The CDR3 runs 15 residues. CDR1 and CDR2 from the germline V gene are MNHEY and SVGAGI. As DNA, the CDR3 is TGTGCCAGCACCGTTACTGGGACAGGCACCGGGGAGCTGTTTTTT. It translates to CASTVTGTGTGELFF.

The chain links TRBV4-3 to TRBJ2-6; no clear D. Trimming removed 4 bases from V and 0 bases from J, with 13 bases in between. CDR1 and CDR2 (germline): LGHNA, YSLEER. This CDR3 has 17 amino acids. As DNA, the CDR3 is TGCGCCAGCAGCCGAAGCCTTACGGTCTCTGGGGCCAACGTCCTGACTTTC. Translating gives CASSRSLTVSGANVLTF.

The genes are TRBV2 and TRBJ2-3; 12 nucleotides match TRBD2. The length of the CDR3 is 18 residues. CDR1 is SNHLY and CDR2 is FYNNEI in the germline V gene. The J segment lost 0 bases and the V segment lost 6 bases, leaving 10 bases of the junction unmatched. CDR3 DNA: TGTGCCAGCAGCGGCGGTCGACTAGCGGGGGACAGCACAGATACGCAGTATTTT. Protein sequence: CASSGGRLAGDSTDTQYF. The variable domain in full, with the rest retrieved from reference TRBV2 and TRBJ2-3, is EPEVTQTPSHQVTQMGQEVILRCVPISNHLYFYWYRQILGQKVEFLVSFYNNEISEKSEIFDDQFSVERPDGSNFTLKIRSTKLEDSAMYFCASSGGRLAGDSTDTQYFGPGTRLTVL.

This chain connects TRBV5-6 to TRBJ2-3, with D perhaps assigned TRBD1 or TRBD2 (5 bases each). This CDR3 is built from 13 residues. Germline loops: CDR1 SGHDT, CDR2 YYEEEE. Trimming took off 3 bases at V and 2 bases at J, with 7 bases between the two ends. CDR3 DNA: TGTGCCAGCAGCTGGGACCTCACAGATACGCAGTATTTT. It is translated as CASSWDLTDTQYF. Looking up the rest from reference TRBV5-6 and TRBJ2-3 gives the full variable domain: DAGVTQSPTHLIKTRGQQVTLRCSPKSGHDTVSWYQQALGQGPQFIFQYYEEEERQRGNFPDRFSGHQFPNYSSELNVNALLLGDSALYLCASSWDLTDTQYFGPGTRLTVL.

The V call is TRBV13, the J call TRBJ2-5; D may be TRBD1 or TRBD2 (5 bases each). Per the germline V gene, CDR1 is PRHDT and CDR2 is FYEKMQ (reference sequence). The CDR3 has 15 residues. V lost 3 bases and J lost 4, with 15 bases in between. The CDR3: CASSFSGTSGETQYF. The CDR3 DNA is TGTGCCAGCAGCTTCTCTGGGACCTCCGGAGAGACCCAGTACTTC.

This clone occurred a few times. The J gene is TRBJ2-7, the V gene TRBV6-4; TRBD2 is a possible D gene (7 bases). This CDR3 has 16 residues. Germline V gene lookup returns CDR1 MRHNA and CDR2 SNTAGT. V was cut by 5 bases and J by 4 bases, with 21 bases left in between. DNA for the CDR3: TGTGCCAGCAGTCCCCTTGTGTCGGGGGGCGCATACGAGCAGTACGTC. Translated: CASSPLVSGGAYEQYV.

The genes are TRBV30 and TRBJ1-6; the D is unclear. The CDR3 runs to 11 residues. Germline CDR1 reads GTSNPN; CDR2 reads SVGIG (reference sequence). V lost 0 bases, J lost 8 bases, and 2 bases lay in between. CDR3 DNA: TGTGCCTGGAGTGTACATTCACCCCTCCACTTT. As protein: CAWSVHSPLHF.

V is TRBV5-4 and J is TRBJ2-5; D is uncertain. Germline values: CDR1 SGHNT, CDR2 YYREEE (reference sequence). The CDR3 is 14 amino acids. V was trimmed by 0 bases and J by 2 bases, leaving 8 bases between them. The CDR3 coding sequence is TGTGCCAGCAGCTTGGCCAGGTCACAAGAGACCCAGTACTTC. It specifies CASSLARSQETQYF.

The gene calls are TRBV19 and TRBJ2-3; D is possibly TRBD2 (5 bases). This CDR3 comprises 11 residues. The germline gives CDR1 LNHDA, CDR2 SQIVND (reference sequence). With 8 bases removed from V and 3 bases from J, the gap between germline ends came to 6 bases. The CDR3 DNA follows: TGTGCCAGTGGCGGGACAGATACGCAGTATTTT. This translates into CASGGTDTQYF.

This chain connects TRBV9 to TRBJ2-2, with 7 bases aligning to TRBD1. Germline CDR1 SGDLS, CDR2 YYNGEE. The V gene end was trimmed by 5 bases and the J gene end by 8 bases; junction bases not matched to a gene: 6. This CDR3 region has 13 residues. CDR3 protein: CASRDRAKGELFF. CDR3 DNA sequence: TGTGCCAGCAGAGACAGGGCAAAGGGGGAGCTGTTTTTT.

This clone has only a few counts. CDR3 sequence: CASSEPPRGFQETQYF. The CDR3 bases are TGTGCCAGCAGTGAACCCCCCCGGGGGTTCCAAGAGACCCAGTACTTC. The gene calls are TRBV25-1 and TRBJ2-5, with D tentatively TRBD2 (6 bases). The germline gives CDR1 MGHDK, CDR2 SYGVNS. The CDR3 sequence is 16 residues long. Trimming pared 2 bases from V and 1 base from J, leaving 14 bases between.